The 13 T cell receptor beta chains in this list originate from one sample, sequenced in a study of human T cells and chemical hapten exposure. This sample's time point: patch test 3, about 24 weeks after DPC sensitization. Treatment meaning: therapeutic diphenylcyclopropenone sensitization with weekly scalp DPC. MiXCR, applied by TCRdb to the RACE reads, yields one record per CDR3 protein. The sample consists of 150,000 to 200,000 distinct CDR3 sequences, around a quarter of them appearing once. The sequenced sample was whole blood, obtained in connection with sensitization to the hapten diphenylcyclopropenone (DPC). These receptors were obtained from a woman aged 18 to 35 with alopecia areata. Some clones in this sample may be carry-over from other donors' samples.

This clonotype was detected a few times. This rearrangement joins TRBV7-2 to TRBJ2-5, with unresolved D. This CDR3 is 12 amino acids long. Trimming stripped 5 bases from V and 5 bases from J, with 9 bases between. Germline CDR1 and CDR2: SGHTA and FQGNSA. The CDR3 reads CASSRTAETQYF. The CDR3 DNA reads TGTGCCAGCAGCCGGACGGCGGAGACCCAGTACTTC.

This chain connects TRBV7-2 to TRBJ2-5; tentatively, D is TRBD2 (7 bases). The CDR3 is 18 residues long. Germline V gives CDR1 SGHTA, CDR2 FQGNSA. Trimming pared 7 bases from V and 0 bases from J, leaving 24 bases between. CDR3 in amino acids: CASNHPRGGPTYQETQYF. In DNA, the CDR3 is TGTGCCAGCAACCATCCTAGGGGGGGCCCGACGTACCAAGAGACCCAGTACTTC.

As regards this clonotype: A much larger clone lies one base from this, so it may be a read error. CDR3 in amino acids: CASSYAYNEQFF. CDR3 nucleotides: TGTGCCAGCAGTTACGCGTACAATGAGCAGTTCTTC. This chain joins TRBV6-6 and TRBJ2-1; D is ambiguous. The CDR3 loop spans 12 amino acids. Between the trimmed V and J ends, which lost 2 bases and 4 bases, there was a span of 3 bases. The germline V gene has CDR1 MNHNY and CDR2 SVGAGI (reference sequence).

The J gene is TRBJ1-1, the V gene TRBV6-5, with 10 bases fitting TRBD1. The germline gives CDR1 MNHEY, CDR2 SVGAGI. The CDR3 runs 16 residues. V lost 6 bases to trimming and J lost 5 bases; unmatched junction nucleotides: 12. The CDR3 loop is CASRRRDRGRLTEAFF. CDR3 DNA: TGTGCCAGCAGACGCCGGGACAGGGGCCGCCTGACTGAAGCTTTCTTT.

The CDR3 region has the DNA TGCGCCAGCAGCATCGACAGGCACAATGAGCAGTTCTTC. Amino acids: CASSIDRHNEQFF. The chain carries TRBV5-1 and TRBJ2-1; a weak D match, TRBD1 (6 bases). V was trimmed by 4 bases and J by 5 bases, leaving 10 bases between them. This CDR3 region has 13 residues. Germline V gene lookup returns CDR1 SGHRS and CDR2 YFSETQ.

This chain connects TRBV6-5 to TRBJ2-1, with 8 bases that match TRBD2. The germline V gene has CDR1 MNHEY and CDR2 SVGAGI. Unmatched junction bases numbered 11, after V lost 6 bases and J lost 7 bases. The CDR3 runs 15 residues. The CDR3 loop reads CASSLSSGRWNEQFF. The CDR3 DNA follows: TGTGCCAGCAGCCTTTCCAGCGGGAGATGGAATGAGCAGTTCTTC.

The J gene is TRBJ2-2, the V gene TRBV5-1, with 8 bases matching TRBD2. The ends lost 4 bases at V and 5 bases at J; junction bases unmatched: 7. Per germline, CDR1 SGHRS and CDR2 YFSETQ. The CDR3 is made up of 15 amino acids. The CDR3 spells CASSDGRAGTGELFF. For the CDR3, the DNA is TGCGCCAGCAGCGACGGGAGGGCGGGGACCGGGGAGCTGTTTTTT.

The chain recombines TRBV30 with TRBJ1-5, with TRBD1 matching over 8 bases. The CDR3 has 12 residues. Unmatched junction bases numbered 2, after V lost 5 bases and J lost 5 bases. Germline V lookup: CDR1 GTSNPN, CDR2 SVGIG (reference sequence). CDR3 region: CAWPTGDQPQHF. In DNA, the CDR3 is TGTGCCTGGCCGACAGGGGATCAGCCCCAGCATTTT.

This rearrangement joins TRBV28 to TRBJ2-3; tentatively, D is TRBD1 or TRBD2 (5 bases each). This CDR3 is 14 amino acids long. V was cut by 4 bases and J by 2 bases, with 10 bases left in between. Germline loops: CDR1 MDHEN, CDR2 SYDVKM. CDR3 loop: CASSYRDPTDTQYF. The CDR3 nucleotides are TGTGCCAGCAGTTACCGGGACCCCACAGATACGCAGTATTTT.

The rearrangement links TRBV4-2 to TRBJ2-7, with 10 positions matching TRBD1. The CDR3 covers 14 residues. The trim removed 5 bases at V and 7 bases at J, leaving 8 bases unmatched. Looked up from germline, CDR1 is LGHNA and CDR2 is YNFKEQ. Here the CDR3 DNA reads TGTGCCAGCAGCACCGGGACAGGGGCAGGGGAGCAGTACTTC. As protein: CASSTGTGAGEQYF.

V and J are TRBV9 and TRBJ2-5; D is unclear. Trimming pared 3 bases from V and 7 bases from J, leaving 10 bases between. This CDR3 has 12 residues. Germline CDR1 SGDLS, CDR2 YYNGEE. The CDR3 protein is CASSGAGGTQYF. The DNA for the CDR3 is TGTGCCAGCAGCGGGGCCGGCGGGACCCAGTACTTC.

The CDR3 loop reads CASRREVALSGANVLTF. CDR3 in DNA: TGTGCCAGCCGGAGAGAGGTGGCCCTCTCTGGGGCCAACGTCCTGACTTTC. The chain recombines TRBV5-6 with TRBJ2-6; D is uncertain. The CDR3 contains 17 residues. Trimming shortened V by 7 bases and J by 0 bases, and 17 bases separated the two germline ends. CDR1 and CDR2 (germline): SGHDT, YYEEEE.

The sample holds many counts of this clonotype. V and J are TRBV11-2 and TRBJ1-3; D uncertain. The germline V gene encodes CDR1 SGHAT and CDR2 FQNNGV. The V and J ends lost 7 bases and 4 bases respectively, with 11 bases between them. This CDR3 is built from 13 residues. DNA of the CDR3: TGTGCCAGCACCCGAATTCCGGGAAACACCATATATTTT. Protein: CASTRIPGNTIYF.